The rows below give T cell receptor beta chains drawn from one sample of a study of T cell responses to AZD1222 COVID-19 vaccine. Clones were sequenced by immunoSEQ multiplex PCR, and TCRdb holds only the in-frame ones, with some missing. In the table there are 150,000 or so clones, roughly 92% of which are singletons. The source material was peripheral blood, sampled on day 0 of AZD1222 vaccination. These receptors were obtained from an adult in good health. Both conserved end residues are part of each CDR3. The D gene is left open where the match is weak. Clone size is not always given. Where it is, it says once, few, many or a class for expanded clones.

J | D | size | V | length | DNA | CDR3
TRBJ2-1 | . | . | TRBV5-1 | 13 | TGCGCCAGCAGCTTGTACAGACACAATGAGCAGTTCTTC | CASSLYRHNEQFF
TRBJ2-7 | . | . | TRBV3-1/TRBV3-2 | 15 | TGTGCCAGCAGCCAAGCTGACGGGAGCTCCTACGAGCAGTACTTC | CASSQADGSSYEQYF
TRBJ2-3 | TRBD1 | . | TRBV11-2 | 14 | TGTGCCAGCAGCTTAGGACAGGGGACAGATACGCAGTATTTT | CASSLGQGTDTQYF
TRBJ2-5 | . | . | TRBV7-2 | 14 | TGTGCCAGCAGCTTTTGGCGTCGACAAGAGACCCAGTACTTC | CASSFWRRQETQYF
TRBJ1-4 | . | . | TRBV2 | 13 | TGTGCCAGCAGTGGGGACCAAAAAGAAAAACTGTTTTTT | CASSGDQKEKLFF
TRBJ1-4 | . | . | TRBV4-1 | 15 | TGCGCCAGCAGCCAAGATTGGGGAGTTAATGAAAAACTGTTTTTT | CASSQDWGVNEKLFF
TRBJ1-4 | . | few | TRBV7-2 | 15 | TGTGCCAGCAGCTTCCAGATTGCAACTAATGAAAAACTGTTTTTT | CASSFQIATNEKLFF
TRBJ1-2 | . | . | TRBV29-1 | 13 | TGCAGCGTTGGGGCTCAAAGGGAGAGGAGCTACACCTTC | CSVGAQRERSYTF
TRBJ2-1 | TRBD1 | . | TRBV6-4 | 13 | TGTGCCAGCAGTGCCGGGGTCGGGACAGGGCAGTTCTTC | CASSAGVGTGQFF
TRBJ2-4 | . | once | TRBV3-1/TRBV3-2 | 15 | TGTGCCAGCAGTTCCGGGACCAGGAGTGAGAACATTCAGTACTTC | CASSSGTRSENIQYF
TRBJ1-1 | . | few | TRBV9 | 13 | TGTGCCAGCAGCGTAGTGGGGTTCACTGAAGCTTTCTTT | CASSVVGFTEAFF
TRBJ2-3 | . | . | TRBV18 | 13 | TGTGCCAGCGCGGCAAGGAACACAGATACGCAGTATTTT | CASAARNTDTQYF
TRBJ2-7 | . | . | TRBV7-9 | 14 | TGTGCCAGCAGCTTAAGGGGAAATACCTACGAGCAGTACTTC | CASSLRGNTYEQYF
TRBJ1-2 | . | . | TRBV4-1 | 12 | TGCGCCAGCAGCCAAGTCGGAGGCGGCTACACCTTC | CASSQVGGGYTF
TRBJ1-4 | . | . | TRBV2 | 14 | TGTGCCAGCAACCTACTAGAGGGCGGTGAAAAACTGTTTTTT | CASNLLEGGEKLFF
TRBJ2-5 | . | . | TRBV19 | 14 | TGTGCCAGTAGTAGGGACACCAATGGGGAGACCCAGTACTTC | CASSRDTNGETQYF
TRBJ2-2 | . | . | TRBV19 | 15 | TGTGCCAGTAGGTCGGTGGAGACTTCATCCGGGGAGCTGTTTTTT | CASRSVETSSGELFF
TRBJ2-1 | TRBD2 | . | TRBV7-2 | 19 | TGTGCCAGCAGCTTAGTACCGCCGACTAGCGGGCAGCATAAGAATGAGCAGTTCTTC | CASSLVPPTSGQHKNEQFF
TRBJ1-1 | . | once | TRBV5-4 | 15 | TGTGCCAGCAGCCGTTCGGGATACATGAACACTGAAGCTTTCTTT | CASSRSGYMNTEAFF
TRBJ2-7 | . | . | TRBV19 | 13 | TGTGCCAGACACCGGTCCCCAACCTACGAGCAGTACTTC | CARHRSPTYEQYF
TRBJ1-1 | TRBD1 | . | TRBV6-5 | 13 | TGTGCCAGCAGTAAGACAGGGCCGTCTGAAGCTTTCTTT | CASSKTGPSEAFF
TRBJ2-3 | TRBD2 | . | TRBV7-2 | 16 | TGTGCCAGCAGCCCCCAGGAGCGGGGGCTCACAGATACGCAGTATTTT | CASSPQERGLTDTQYF
TRBJ2-7 | . | . | TRBV21-1 | 14 | TGTGCCAGCAGCAAAATTCGGACCATCTACGAGCAGTACTTC | CASSKIRTIYEQYF
TRBJ2-5 | TRBD1 | . | TRBV5-6 | 14 | TGTGCCAGCAGCTGGACAGGGGTGCAGGAGACCCAGTACTTC | CASSWTGVQETQYF
TRBJ2-7 | TRBD2 | . | TRBV28 | 17 | TGTGCCAGCACGACCCGGACGCGGGGGGCCATTTTGGGAGAGCAGTACTTC | CASTTRTRGAILGEQYF
TRBJ2-4 | TRBD1 | . | TRBV19 | 14 | TGTGCCAGTAGTCGACGGGCAGGGGGAAACATTCAGTACTTC | CASSRRAGGNIQYF
TRBJ2-6 | . | few | TRBV5-1 | 16 | TGCGCCAGCAGCCCAACTAGACTTTCTGGGGCCAACGTCCTGACTTTC | CASSPTRLSGANVLTF
TRBJ2-1 | . | . | TRBV6-1 | 17 | TGTGCCAGCAGTGAAGCGTACGGTCGGGATTTATACAATGAGCAGTTCTTC | CASSEAYGRDLYNEQFF
TRBJ1-2 | . | . | TRBV7-8 | 13 | TGTGCCAGCAGCCCCCAACCTAACTATGGCTACACCTTC | CASSPQPNYGYTF
TRBJ1-5 | TRBD1 | . | TRBV7-2 | 14 | TGTGCCAGCAGCGCAGGGGGTAGCAATCAGCCCCAGCATTTT | CASSAGGSNQPQHF
TRBJ1-1 | . | . | TRBV5-6 | 15 | TGTGCCAGCAGCTTGGGTCCAGCGATGAACACTGAAGCTTTCTTT | CASSLGPAMNTEAFF
TRBJ1-1 | . | once | TRBV6-5 | 13 | TGTGCCAGCAGTTACCGAGTGAACACTGAAGCTTTCTTT | CASSYRVNTEAFF
TRBJ2-1 | TRBD2 | . | TRBV5-1 | 16 | TGCGCCAGCAGCTTTTTAGCGGGGAGCTCCTACAATGAGCAGTTCTTC | CASSFLAGSSYNEQFF
TRBJ1-5 | TRBD1 | . | TRBV6-6 | 15 | TGTGCCAGCAGGTCACAGGGGGCACGTAATCAGCCCCAGCATTTT | CASRSQGARNQPQHF
TRBJ2-7 | TRBD2 | once | TRBV14 | 16 | TGTGCCAGCAGCCAGGAACTACTAGCGGGAGGATACGAGCAGTACTTC | CASSQELLAGGYEQYF
TRBJ2-7 | . | once | TRBV12-2 | 15 | TGTGCAAGGGGGAGGGGTCGGGAGAACGGCTACGAGCAGTACTTC | CARGRGRENGYEQYF
TRBJ2-7 | . | . | TRBV20-1 | 17 | TGCAGTGCTAGTCCAAGGGCCTGGGCTCCTCCCTCCTACGAGCAGTACTTC | CSASPRAWAPPSYEQYF
TRBJ2-5 | TRBD2 | . | TRBV10-3 | 15 | TGTGCCATCAGTGATCTAGCGGGGGGGCAAGAGACCCAGTACTTC | CAISDLAGGQETQYF
TRBJ1-3 | . | . | TRBV9 | 13 | TGTGCCAGCAGCGTACAATCTGGAAACACCATATATTTT | CASSVQSGNTIYF
TRBJ1-2 | TRBD1 | . | TRBV5-6 | 16 | TGTGCCAGCAGCGAGTACATATCGGGACAGAACTATGGCTACACCTTC | CASSEYISGQNYGYTF
TRBJ2-6 | . | . | TRBV5-6 | 13 | TGTGCCAGCAGACTCTCTGGGGCCAACGTCCTGACTTTC | CASRLSGANVLTF
TRBJ2-7 | . | . | TRBV3-1/TRBV3-2 | 12 | TGTGCCAGCAGCCCAGGGGTAAAAGAGCAGTACTTC | CASSPGVKEQYF
TRBJ1-6 | . | . | TRBV2 | 18 | TGTGCCAGCAGTGAAGCTGGAGCAGCTAACTCCTATAATTCACCCCTCCACTTT | CASSEAGAANSYNSPLHF
TRBJ1-2 | . | . | TRBV2 | 14 | TGTGCCAGCATACCGTTAGAGGAGCACTATGGCTACACCTTC | CASIPLEEHYGYTF
TRBJ2-3 | . | . | TRBV5-1 | 20 | TGCGCCAGCCCCGGGATGGCACAGGCGGACGTAGGGACCTACACAGATACGCAGTATTTT | CASPGMAQADVGTYTDTQYF